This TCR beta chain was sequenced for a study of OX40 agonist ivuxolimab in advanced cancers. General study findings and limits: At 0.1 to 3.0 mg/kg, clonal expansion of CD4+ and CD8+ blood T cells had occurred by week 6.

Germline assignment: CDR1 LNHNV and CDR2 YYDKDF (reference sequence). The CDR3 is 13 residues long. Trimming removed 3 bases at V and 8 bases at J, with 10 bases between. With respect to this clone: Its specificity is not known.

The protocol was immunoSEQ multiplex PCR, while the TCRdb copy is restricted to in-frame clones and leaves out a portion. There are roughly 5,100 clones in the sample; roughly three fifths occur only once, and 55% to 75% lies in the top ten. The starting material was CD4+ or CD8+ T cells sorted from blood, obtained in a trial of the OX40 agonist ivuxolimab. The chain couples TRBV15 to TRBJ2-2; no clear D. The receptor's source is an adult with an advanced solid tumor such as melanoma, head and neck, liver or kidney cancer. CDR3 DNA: TGTGCCACCAGCAGCGATGCCTGGGGGGAGCTGTTTTTT. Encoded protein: CATSSDAWGELFF.